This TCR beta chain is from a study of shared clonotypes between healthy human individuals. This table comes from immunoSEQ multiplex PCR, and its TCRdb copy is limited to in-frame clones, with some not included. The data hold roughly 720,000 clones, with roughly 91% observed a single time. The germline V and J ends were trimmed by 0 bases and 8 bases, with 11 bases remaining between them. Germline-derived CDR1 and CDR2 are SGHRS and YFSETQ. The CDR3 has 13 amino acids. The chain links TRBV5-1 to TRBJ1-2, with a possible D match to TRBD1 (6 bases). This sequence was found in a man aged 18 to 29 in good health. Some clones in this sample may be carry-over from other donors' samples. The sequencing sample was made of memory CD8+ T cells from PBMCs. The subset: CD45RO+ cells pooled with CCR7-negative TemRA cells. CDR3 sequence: CASSLAGADGYTF. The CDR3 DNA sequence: TGCGCCAGCAGCTTGGCAGGGGCTGACGGCTACACCTTC.